Below are 27 T cell receptor beta chains sequenced from a single sample in a study of CD8 T cells in Susac syndrome. The authors reverse transcribed roughly 0.5 to 1 ug RNA with random hexamers. TCRdb re-analysed the immunoSEQ multiplex PCR reads in MiXCR, keeping a single row per CDR3 protein. Altogether 100,000 to 150,000 distinct CDR3 sequences are present, roughly 95% being singletons, with the ten largest covering around 0.12%. The sample comprised CD4+ T cells from PBMCs. These receptors were taken from a human donor in good health.

This clonotype was counted a single time. V is TRBV28 and J is TRBJ2-1; possibly TRBD1 or TRBD2 for D (5 bases each). The CDR3 loop spans 14 amino acids. CDR1 is MDHEN and CDR2 is SYDVKM in the germline V gene. Trimming stripped 8 bases from V and 0 bases from J, with 11 bases between. The CDR3 region is CASLRDPSYNEQFF. CDR3 nucleotides: TGTGCCAGCCTCCGGGACCCCTCCTACAATGAGCAGTTCTTC. Variable domain in full (rest from reference TRBV28 and TRBJ2-1): DVKVTQSSRYLVKRTGEKVFLECVQDMDHENMFWYRQDPGLGLRLIYFSYDVKMKEKGDIPEGYSVSREKKERFSLILESASTNQTSMYLCASLRDPSYNEQFFGPGTRLTVL.

The chain joins TRBV12-3 or TRBV12-4 to TRBJ2-7, with 7 bases fitting TRBD2. CDR3 length equals 13 residues. Trimming removed 2 bases from V and 3 bases from J; junction bases left unmatched: 1. The CDR3 bases are TGTGCCAGCAGTTTACGGGGGGTCTACGAGCAGTACTTC. Translation gives CASSLRGVYEQYF.

The DNA for the CDR3 is TGTGCCAGCAGCCAAGTGGGCATCAATCAGCCCCAGCATTTT. Encoded protein: CASSQVGINQPQHF. The V and J genes are TRBV3-1 and TRBJ1-5; D is uncertain. Per germline, CDR1 LGHDT and CDR2 YNNKEL (reference sequence). The CDR3 contains 14 residues. V lost 1 base to trimming and J lost 3 bases, with 7 bases between them.

The chain recombines TRBV5-4 with TRBJ1-2; maybe TRBD1 (5 bases). The CDR3 loop spans 13 amino acids. Germline CDR1 SGHNT, CDR2 YYREEE (reference sequence). Trimming shortened V by 4 bases and J by 6 bases, and 13 bases separated the two germline ends. CDR3 sequence reads: CASSIRTGDGYTF. The CDR3 nucleotides read TGTGCCAGCAGCATCCGAACAGGAGATGGCTACACCTTC.

V usage is TRBV5-4 and J usage is TRBJ2-4, with 10 bases lining up with TRBD1. V shed 4 bases and J 1 base; nucleotides not matched to a gene: 8. The CDR3 runs to 17 residues. CDR1 SGHNT and CDR2 YYREEE come from the germline V gene (reference sequence). The CDR3 nucleotides read TGTGCCAGCAGCCCAGGGACAGGGGCCAACGCCAAAAACATTCAGTACTTC. Its protein product is CASSPGTGANAKNIQYF. Full variable domain (outside the CDR3, taken from reference TRBV5-4 and TRBJ2-4): ETGVTQSPTHLIKTRGQQVTLRCSSQSGHNTVSWYQQALGQGPQFIFQYYREEENGRGNFPPRFSGLQFPNYSSELNVNALELDDSALYLCASSPGTGANAKNIQYFGAGTRLSVL.

J is TRBJ2-3 and V is TRBV15; D call uncertain. The CDR3 is 13 amino acids. Germline V lookup: CDR1 LNHNV, CDR2 YYDKDF (reference sequence). Trimming took off 3 bases at V and 4 bases at J, with 8 bases between the two ends. The CDR3 reads CATSSSLADTQYF. CDR3 nucleotides: TGTGCCACCAGCAGTTCCCTAGCAGATACGCAGTATTTT.

This rearrangement joins TRBV25-1 to TRBJ2-5, with TRBD2 matching 10 bases. The germline gives CDR1 MGHDK, CDR2 SYGVNS. J was trimmed by 5 bases and V by 1 base; bases with no gene match: 7. This CDR3 spans 16 amino acids. The chain's CDR3 is CASSELSSGRLETQYF. CDR3 nucleotide sequence: TGTGCCAGCAGTGAATTGTCTAGCGGGAGACTGGAGACCCAGTACTTC.

The genes are TRBV7-9 and TRBJ2-5, with D perhaps TRBD2 (5 bases). Looked up from germline, CDR1 is SEHNR and CDR2 is FQNEAQ (reference sequence). V was trimmed by 4 bases and J by 2 bases, leaving 11 bases between them. CDR3 length: 14 amino acids. The CDR3 DNA is TGTGCCAGCAGCTCGGGCGGGCGTCAAGAGACCCAGTACTTC. It encodes CASSSGGRQETQYF.

The gene calls are TRBV5-6 and TRBJ2-3; TRBD2 is a possible D gene (6 bases). The CDR3 is 15 amino acids. In germline, CDR1 is SGHDT, CDR2 YYEEEE. V was clipped by 5 bases and J by 0 bases, with 13 bases between them. CDR3 residues: CASRETGTSTDTQYF. The CDR3 coding sequence is TGTGCCAGCAGAGAGACCGGGACTAGCACAGATACGCAGTATTTT.

This clonotype came up once. The CDR3 DNA sequence: TGCAGCGTCGGGCCAGTCGACTATGGCTACACCTTC. Residues: CSVGPVDYGYTF. V is TRBV29-1 and J is TRBJ1-2; D gene ambiguous. Looked up from germline, CDR1 is SQVTM and CDR2 is ANQGSEA. V was clipped by 6 bases and J by 3 bases, with 11 bases between them. This CDR3 has 12 amino acids.

The chain links TRBV3-1 to TRBJ1-2; D call uncertain. The CDR3 is 14 residues long. V was shortened by 2 bases and J by 8 bases, with 15 bases between the two germline ends. CDR1 and CDR2 (germline): LGHDT, YNNKEL (reference sequence). The CDR3 loop reads CASSQMVSGGGYTF. The CDR3 nucleotides are TGTGCCAGCAGCCAAATGGTTTCGGGCGGAGGCTACACCTTC. Variable domain in full (rest from reference TRBV3-1 and TRBJ1-2): DTAVSQTPKYLVTQMGNDKSIKCEQNLGHDTMYWYKQDSKKFLKIMFSYNNKELIINETVPNRFSPKSPDKAHLNLHINSLELGDSAVYFCASSQMVSGGGYTFGSGTRLTVV.

This clonotype was found once. The chain couples TRBV20-1 to TRBJ1-1; possible D gene TRBD1, 5 bases. Germline V gene data show CDR1 as DFQATT and CDR2 as SNEGSKA (reference sequence). CDR3 length equals 12 residues. Trimming left V 8 bases short and J 1 base short, with 11 bases between. The CDR3 DNA sequence: TGCAGTCCCGGACAACCGAACACTGAAGCTTTCTTT. It translates to CSPGQPNTEAFF.

The chain is built from TRBV3-1 and TRBJ2-5; D is perhaps TRBD1 or TRBD2 (5 bases each). The V end was cut by 0 bases, the J end by 5 bases, with 10 bases between. Germline assignment: CDR1 LGHDT and CDR2 YNNKEL (reference sequence). CDR3 length equals 14 residues. This chain's CDR3 is CASSQEVGRETQYF. The CDR3, as DNA: TGTGCCAGCAGCCAAGAAGTGGGACGGGAGACCCAGTACTTC.

The rearrangement uses TRBV4-1 and TRBJ2-6; D gene unclear. Germline CDR1 and CDR2: MGHRA and YSYEKL. The CDR3 has 18 residues. The germline V and J ends were trimmed by 4 bases and 0 bases, with 16 bases remaining between them. In DNA, the CDR3 is TGCGCCAGCAGCCTATTAAAGACGGGCCGCTCTGGGGCCAACGTCCTGACTTTC. Translated, it gives CASSLLKTGRSGANVLTF.

The chain joins TRBV2 to TRBJ2-1; no clear D gene. CDR1 is SNHLY, CDR2 FYNNEI, per germline. With 5 bases removed from V and 6 bases from J, the gap between germline ends came to 8 bases. This CDR3 comprises 12 residues. As DNA, the CDR3 is TGTGCCAGCAGTAGGGATCGCAATGAGCAGTTCTTC. Amino acid sequence: CASSRDRNEQFF.

V usage is TRBV7-2 and J usage is TRBJ2-7; the D is unclear. V shed 1 base and J shed 2 bases, with 9 bases lying between them. The length of the CDR3 is 14 residues. Germline-derived CDR1 and CDR2 are SGHTA and FQGNSA. CDR3 nucleotides: TGTGCCAGCAGCTTAGTTAGTGGGGCCTACGAGCAGTACTTC. The encoded protein is CASSLVSGAYEQYF.

This chain links TRBV7-2 with TRBJ2-2; D remains ambiguous. Germline values: CDR1 SGHTA, CDR2 FQGNSA. The CDR3 sequence is 13 residues long. Trimming took off 5 bases at V and 4 bases at J, with 8 bases between the two ends. The CDR3 bases are TGTGCCAGCAGCCAAGGATTCACCGGGGAGCTGTTTTTT. Translating it yields CASSQGFTGELFF.

About this clonotype: The DNA is left out, because the CDR3 cannot be placed on it with certainty; the CDR3 is given as TCRdb lists it. The chain is built from TRBV29-1 and TRBJ2-7; the DNA was not compared with TRBD1, the D call given in the table. The CDR3 sequence runs 11 residues, both termini included. Germline CDR1 is SQVTM and CDR2 is ANQGSEA. CDR3 sequence reads: CSVGVGAKGYF.

V and J are TRBV12-3 or TRBV12-4 and TRBJ2-2; D is perhaps TRBD1 (6 bases). Trimming shortened V by 5 bases and J by 8 bases, and 12 bases separated the two germline ends. The CDR3 runs 13 residues. DNA for the CDR3: TGTGCCAGCAGTCGGCCAGACAGGGGGGAGCTGTTTTTT. Protein sequence: CASSRPDRGELFF.

The genes are TRBV29-1 and TRBJ2-3, with TRBD2 identical over 11 bases. The CDR3 spans 18 residues. With 4 bases clipped from V and 0 bases from J, the junction kept 12 bases outside the gene matches. From germline, CDR1 is SQVTM and CDR2 ANQGSEA. The CDR3 is CSVVRATSGVASTDTQYF. CDR3 sequence (DNA): TGCAGCGTTGTAAGAGCGACTAGCGGGGTTGCTAGCACAGATACGCAGTATTTT.

The rearrangement joins TRBV7-9 to TRBJ2-4; D tentatively reads TRBD1 or TRBD2 (5 bases each). The germline V gene has CDR1 SEHNR and CDR2 FQNEAQ (reference sequence). This CDR3 has 15 residues. V shed 1 base and J shed 5 bases, with 12 bases lying between them. As DNA, the CDR3 is TGTGCCAGCAGCTTAGGGGACGGTCCCCAAAACATTCAGTACTTC. It translates to CASSLGDGPQNIQYF. Complete variable domain (other parts from reference TRBV7-9 and TRBJ2-4): DTGVSQNPRHKITKRGQNVTFRCDPISEHNRLYWYRQTLGQGPEFLTYFQNEAQLEKSRLLSDRFSAERPKGSFSTLEIQRTEQGDSAMYLCASSLGDGPQNIQYFGAGTRLSVL.

J is TRBJ2-3 and V is TRBV20-1, with D possibly TRBD2 on 6 matching bases. CDR1 DFQATT and CDR2 SNEGSKA come from the germline V gene (reference sequence). This CDR3 spans 15 amino acids. V lost 2 bases and J lost 5, with 17 bases in between. In DNA, the CDR3 is TGCAGTGCTAGAATGACGGGAGAGGCTATAGATACGCAGTATTTT. This encodes CSARMTGEAIDTQYF.

This rearrangement joins TRBV6-6 to TRBJ2-5; the D gene could be TRBD1 or TRBD2 (5 bases each). V lost 7 bases and J 2 bases, leaving 14 bases between the germline ends. CDR3 length equals 14 residues. The V gene's germline CDR1 is MNHNY and CDR2 SVGAGI (reference sequence). The CDR3, as DNA: TGTGCCAGCACCCCACGGGGACCGCAAGAGACCCAGTACTTC. This encodes CASTPRGPQETQYF.

This clonotype was picked up one time. The chain recombines TRBV29-1 with TRBJ2-7, with a weak D call TRBD2 (5 bases). V lost 6 bases to trimming and J lost 2 bases, with 14 bases between them. CDR1 is SQVTM, CDR2 ANQGSEA, per germline. The CDR3 spans 13 residues. DNA of the CDR3: TGCAGCGTGGCGGGTCGACTAACCTACGAGCAGTACTTC. As protein: CSVAGRLTYEQYF.

The chain couples TRBV18 to TRBJ2-7, with D maybe TRBD2 (6 bases). Germline loops: CDR1 KGHSH, CDR2 LQKENI. V lost 1 base to trimming and J lost 3 bases, with 13 bases between them. CDR3 size: 15 residues. This CDR3 reads CASSPQEGPGYEQYF. In nucleotides, the CDR3 is TGTGCCAGCTCACCACAGGAGGGCCCGGGCTACGAGCAGTACTTC.

This chain links TRBV13 with TRBJ2-1; weak D call: TRBD2 (6 bases). This CDR3 is built from 15 residues. V shed 6 bases and J shed 1 base, with 13 bases lying between them. Germline lookup yields CDR1 PRHDT and CDR2 FYEKMQ (reference sequence). The CDR3 coding sequence is TGTGCCAGCAGTCGGGACTCTCAATCCTACAATGAGCAGTTCTTC. This codes for CASSRDSQSYNEQFF.

This chain uses TRBV30 with TRBJ1-1, with D possibly matching TRBD1 (6 bases). CDR3 size: 13 residues. Germline values: CDR1 GTSNPN, CDR2 SVGIG (reference sequence). V lost 5 bases, J lost 3 bases, and 13 bases lay in between. The CDR3 sequence: CAWGRGPDTEAFF. CDR3 coding DNA: TGTGCCTGGGGCCGGGGGCCGGACACTGAAGCTTTCTTT.